The 29 T cell receptor beta chains given below trace back to one sample, sequenced in a study of naive and memory T cell subsets (TCRdb year 2017). A robust, sensitive protocol for the amplification, sequencing and analysis of TCRs was described in the study, in which 3' ligation of a UMI-containing oligonucleotide to TCR cDNA was used. Libraries were constructed by 5' RACE. Sequencing instrument: Illumina MiSeq. Four rounds of PCR, run with the SP2 primer together with nested alpha and beta constant region primers, were used to amplify the ligated cDNA. TCRdb ran its own pipeline on the public reads, namely fastp trimming at Q25 and MiXCR clone calling, and kept in-frame beta chains. Rows are unified per CDR3 protein, each entry keeping the most common DNA and genes. The table for this sample lists roughly 60,000 distinct CDR3 sequences; approximately 8% of them were counted only once. Around 21% of the sample belongs to the ten largest clones.

Source of these receptors: a female donor in good health.

This clonotype was seen repeatedly, ten times or more. This chain joins TRBV19 and TRBJ1-5; 10 nucleotides align to TRBD1. After removal of 2 bases from V and 7 bases from J, the junction contained 5 bases not matched to a gene. The CDR3 has 15 amino acids. Germline CDR1 reads LNHDA; CDR2 reads SQIVND (reference sequence). The CDR3 reads CASSISGTGAQPQHF. CDR3 DNA: TGTGCCAGTAGTATATCTGGGACAGGGGCCCAGCCCCAGCATTTT.

This clonotype appeared a few times. The V gene is TRBV29-1, the J gene TRBJ2-1; 8 positions match TRBD2. The germline V gene encodes CDR1 SQVTM and CDR2 ANQGSEA. V lost 3 bases to trimming and J lost 4 bases; unmatched junction nucleotides: 8. CDR3 length: 15 amino acids. This CDR3 reads CSVDGLAGIYNEQFF. The CDR3 nucleotides read TGCAGCGTTGATGGACTAGCCGGGATTTACAATGAGCAGTTCTTC.

This clonotype has just a few counts. The chain carries TRBV6-2 or TRBV6-3 and TRBJ2-1; a possible D gene is TRBD2 (5 bases). Germline CDR1 reads MNHEY; CDR2 reads SVGEGT. This CDR3 is built from 15 residues. The V gene lost 10 bases and the J gene lost 3 bases, with 19 bases spanning the gap. CDR3 residues: CATLDWQLNYNEQFF. The CDR3 DNA reads TGTGCCACCCTGGACTGGCAGCTAAACTACAATGAGCAGTTCTTC.

Ten or more counts support this clonotype. This CDR3 fails to terminate in the conserved phenylalanine or tryptophan, so it likely reflects a read error. The chain couples TRBV20-1 to TRBJ2-5, with 7 bases that match TRBD1. This CDR3 contains 13 residues. Germline CDR1 DFQATT, CDR2 SNEGSKA (reference sequence). The CDR3 DNA sequence: TGCAGCATAGGGACAGACTACAAAGAGACCCAGTACATC. This sequence encodes CSIGTDYKETQYI.

This clonotype was picked up a small number of times. This sequence joins TRBV10-2 and TRBJ2-7, with D maybe TRBD1 (6 bases). The germline V gene has CDR1 WSHSY and CDR2 SAAADI. The CDR3 is 15 residues long. V lost 2 bases to trimming and J lost 2 bases, with 13 bases between them. The CDR3 bases are TGCGCCAGCAGTGAGCCTTATTCAGGGGCCTACGAGCAGTACTTC. It is translated as CASSEPYSGAYEQYF.

In its sample, this clonotype was seen many times. The J gene is TRBJ2-7, the V gene TRBV28; D is possibly TRBD2 (7 bases). Germline CDR1 MDHEN, CDR2 SYDVKM. V was pared by 3 bases and J by 4 bases, with 13 bases between. The CDR3 has 14 residues. CDR3 in amino acids: CASSFGGGGYEQYF. CDR3 bases: TGTGCCAGCAGTTTTGGGGGCGGGGGATACGAGCAGTACTTC. The whole variable domain, filled in from reference TRBV28 and TRBJ2-7, reads DVKVTQSSRYLVKRTGEKVFLECVQDMDHENMFWYRQDPGLGLRLIYFSYDVKMKEKGDIPEGYSVSREKKERFSLILESASTNQTSMYLCASSFGGGGYEQYFGPGTRLTVT.

There are a few counts of this clonotype. This chain joins TRBV6-1 and TRBJ1-1; unclear D gene. This CDR3 is built from 16 residues. Looked up from germline, CDR1 is MNHNS and CDR2 is SASEGT. Trimming cost V 7 bases and J 0 bases, with 18 bases left between them. The chain's CDR3 is CASTLGGGIMNTEAFF. CDR3 DNA sequence: TGTGCCAGCACCCTGGGCGGAGGGATTATGAACACTGAAGCTTTCTTT.

V usage is TRBV19 and J usage is TRBJ2-7, with no clear D. The CDR3 is made up of 12 amino acids. V was clipped by 2 bases and J by 5 bases, with 7 bases between them. Germline CDR1 is LNHDA and CDR2 is SQIVND (reference sequence). This CDR3 is CASSIPPHEQYF. DNA of the CDR3: TGTGCCAGTAGTATACCCCCGCACGAGCAGTACTTC.

This chain connects TRBV18 to TRBJ2-6, with 9 nucleotides matching TRBD1. Trimming at V came to 5 bases and at J to 0 bases, leaving 5 bases not matched to a gene. The CDR3 runs to 17 residues. Per germline, CDR1 KGHSH and CDR2 LQKENI. The CDR3 DNA is TGTGCCAGCTCAGGGGGACAGGGCTCCTCTGGGGCCAACGTCCTGACTTTC. Translated, it gives CASSGGQGSSGANVLTF.

This clonotype was counted only a few times. The chain links TRBV9 to TRBJ1-3; D perhaps matches TRBD1 (6 bases). The germline V gene has CDR1 SGDLS and CDR2 YYNGEE. The CDR3 spans 19 residues. Trimming pared 3 bases from V and 1 base from J, leaving 23 bases between. CDR3 nucleotides: TGTGCCAGCAGCGCCCCTCCGGGACACCGTAATTCGTCTGGAAACACCATATATTTT. Translating gives CASSAPPGHRNSSGNTIYF.

The chain recombines TRBV7-2 with TRBJ1-5; no clear D. This CDR3 has 14 residues. V lost 1 base to trimming and J lost 2 bases, with 6 bases between them. Germline lookup yields CDR1 SGHTA and CDR2 FQGNSA. CDR3 in amino acids: CASSLGPRNQPQHF. The DNA for the CDR3 is TGTGCCAGCAGCTTAGGACCTCGCAATCAGCCCCAGCATTTT.

In its sample, this clonotype was seen many times. The rearrangement joins TRBV7-9 to TRBJ1-4, with 9 positions matching TRBD1. Losses at the gene ends were 5 bases for V and 5 bases for J; bases not matched to a gene: 6. CDR1 and CDR2 from the germline V gene are SEHNR and FQNEAQ (reference sequence). The CDR3 covers 15 residues. CDR3 amino acids: CASSARQGENEKLFF. CDR3 bases: TGTGCCAGCAGCGCACGACAGGGGGAGAATGAAAAACTGTTTTTT.

This clonotype occurred many times. The genes are TRBV6-2 or TRBV6-3 and TRBJ1-2; unclear D gene. Germline V gives CDR1 MNHEY, CDR2 SVGEGT. The CDR3 consists of 13 residues. Trimming cost V 4 bases and J 2 bases, with 8 bases left between them. In DNA, the CDR3 is TGTGCCAGCAGTTTGGGGATAAACTATGGCTACACCTTC. It encodes CASSLGINYGYTF.

This clonotype was counted ten times or more. The rearrangement joins TRBV14 to TRBJ1-4; D is undetermined. Trimming pared 5 bases from V and 12 bases from J, leaving 25 bases between. This CDR3 is built from 16 residues. Germline CDR1 SGHDN, CDR2 FVKESK. The CDR3 DNA is TGTGCCAGCAGCAAGAAGACTCCGGCCAGAGGGAAGGAACTGTTTTTT. It codes for CASSKKTPARGKELFF.

Turning to this clonotype: A much larger clonotype is one base distant, so this may be a read error. V gene TRBV29-1 combines with J gene TRBJ2-3, with D perhaps given as TRBD1 or TRBD2 (5 bases each). The germline V gene has CDR1 SQVTM and CDR2 ANQGSEA. The ends were cut back, 6 bases at V and 0 bases at J, with 16 bases in the middle. This CDR3 is built from 15 residues. The CDR3 loop is CSVPKPGRSTDTQYF. Written as DNA, the CDR3 is TGCAGCGTCCCTAAGCCGGGGCGAAGCACAGATACGCAGTATTTT.

The table lists this clonotype with many counts. The V call is TRBV3-1, the J call TRBJ1-1; 8 nucleotides match TRBD1. Germline V CDR1 and CDR2: LGHDT, YNNKEL (reference sequence). With 5 bases clipped from V and 1 base from J, the junction kept 3 bases outside the gene matches. This CDR3 is 14 amino acids long. The CDR3 DNA reads as TGTGCCAGCAGCACCGGGACAGGGAACACTGAAGCTTTCTTT. As protein: CASSTGTGNTEAFF.

V usage is TRBV20-1 and J usage is TRBJ1-1, with a tentative D call TRBD1 (6 bases). Trimming took 4 bases from V and 1 from J, leaving 13 bases between them. The V gene's germline CDR1 is DFQATT and CDR2 SNEGSKA (reference sequence). This CDR3 has 14 amino acids. The CDR3 sequence: CSATGVLQNTEAFF. CDR3 nucleotides: TGCAGTGCTACAGGGGTCCTCCAGAACACTGAAGCTTTCTTT.

This clonotype came up a few times. The V call is TRBV10-3, the J call TRBJ2-3, with D possibly called TRBD1 or TRBD2 (5 bases each). Trimming cost V 6 bases and J 0 bases, with 7 bases left between them. This CDR3 has 13 amino acids. Germline V lookup: CDR1 ENHRY, CDR2 SYGVKD. The CDR3 is CAIRGDSTDTQYF. In nucleotides, the CDR3 is TGTGCCATCAGGGGGGACAGCACAGATACGCAGTATTTT.

As DNA, the CDR3 is TGTGCCAGCAGCGGACTAGCGTCACTAACGAGCTCCTACAATGAGCAGTTCTTC. Translated: CASSGLASLTSSYNEQFF. The chain carries TRBV28 and TRBJ2-1; TRBD2 aligns across 9 bases. Per germline, CDR1 MDHEN and CDR2 SYDVKM. The V and J ends lost 6 bases and 0 bases, in that order; junction bases with no gene match: 12. The CDR3 covers 18 residues.

This clonotype was seen at least ten times. This rearrangement joins TRBV20-1 to TRBJ2-7; 8 nucleotides align to TRBD1. The germline gives CDR1 DFQATT, CDR2 SNEGSKA (reference sequence). CDR3 length: 12 residues. J was trimmed by 0 bases and V by 8 bases; bases with no gene match: 3. CDR3 sequence (DNA): TGCAGTCCCCAGGGGGCCTCCTACGAGCAGTACTTC. It encodes CSPQGASYEQYF.

In this sample, this clonotype turned up a few times. The chain links TRBV7-3 to TRBJ2-1; TRBD2 aligns across 8 bases. Trimming cost V 5 bases and J 6 bases; bases outside gene matches: 9. Germline lookup yields CDR1 SGHTA and CDR2 FQGTGA. The CDR3 contains 15 residues. Here the CDR3 DNA reads TGTGCCAGCAGCCGTACTAGCGGCCCGTTCAATGAGCAGTTCTTC. It specifies CASSRTSGPFNEQFF.

Many counts were recorded for this clonotype. This chain joins TRBV27 and TRBJ1-5; 7 bases align to TRBD1. The germline V gene encodes CDR1 MNHEY and CDR2 SMNVEV (reference sequence). CDR3 length: 16 amino acids. V was clipped by 1 base and J by 1 base; unmatched bases: 4. CDR3 protein: CASSLLGQMSNQPQHF. Written as DNA, the CDR3 is TGTGCCAGCAGTTTATTGGGACAGATGAGCAATCAGCCCCAGCATTTT.

Ten or more counts support this clonotype. This sequence joins TRBV20-1 and TRBJ2-1; 10 positions match TRBD2. The CDR3 totals 15 residues. Looked up from germline, CDR1 is DFQATT and CDR2 is SNEGSKA (reference sequence). V gave up 6 bases and J gave up 7 bases; unmatched junction bases: 12. The CDR3 sequence: CSAPSSGGRKNEQFF. The CDR3, as DNA: TGCAGTGCCCCCAGTAGCGGGGGGCGGAAAAATGAGCAGTTCTTC.

The chain uses TRBV9 and TRBJ1-1; D not resolved. The CDR3 is 12 amino acids. The germline gives CDR1 SGDLS, CDR2 YYNGEE. V lost 5 bases to trimming and J lost 1 base, with 6 bases between them. In DNA form, the CDR3 reads TGTGCCAGCAGGCCAGCGAACACTGAAGCTTTCTTT. It is translated as CASRPANTEAFF.

This clonotype was picked up many times. The rearrangement links TRBV12-3 or TRBV12-4 to TRBJ1-2, with TRBD1 identical over 9 bases. This CDR3 has 12 residues. The V segment lost 5 bases and the J segment 8 bases; nucleotides outside the gene matches: 3. DNA for the CDR3: TGTGCCAGCAGTCCGACAGGGGGGGGCTACACCTTC. Translated: CASSPTGGGYTF.

This clonotype occurred many times. The chain uses TRBV12-3 or TRBV12-4 and TRBJ1-6, with no clear D. This CDR3 is built from 14 residues. Trimming pared 7 bases from V and 10 bases from J, leaving 17 bases between. The CDR3, as DNA: TGTGCCAGCACCCCGATAGGCGTTGGGTCACCCCTCCACTTT. Amino acids: CASTPIGVGSPLHF.

The chain carries TRBV20-1 and TRBJ1-2, with D possibly matching TRBD1 (5 bases). The CDR3 covers 16 residues. V dropped 4 bases and J dropped 1 base, with 19 bases sitting between them. In germline, CDR1 is DFQATT, CDR2 SNEGSKA (reference sequence). The CDR3 sequence: CSATGVLKYDNYGYTF. The CDR3 region has the DNA TGCAGTGCTACGGGGGTTCTGAAGTACGATAACTATGGCTACACCTTC.

This clonotype was seen many times. The chain combines TRBV2 with TRBJ1-1; 12 bases agree with TRBD1. Trimming cost V 0 bases and J 3 bases; bases outside gene matches: 5. The CDR3 spans 17 residues. The germline CDR1 and CDR2 sequences are SNHLY and FYNNEI. DNA of the CDR3: TGTGCCAGCAGTGAAGCGGGACAGGGGGCTTTTGACACTGAAGCTTTCTTT. Its translation is CASSEAGQGAFDTEAFF.

This clonotype was recorded at least ten times. The CDR3 spells CASSQSAFNANTDTQYF. The CDR3 nucleotides read TGTGCCAGCAGCCAAAGTGCATTCAATGCGAACACAGATACGCAGTATTTT. The chain carries TRBV4-2 and TRBJ2-3; D is undetermined. CDR1 and CDR2 (germline): LGHNA, YNFKEQ. V was clipped by 2 bases and J by 2 bases, with 17 bases between them. The CDR3 consists of 17 residues.